This TCR beta chain was captured by sequencing in a study of blood T cell repertoires in COVID-19. Study-level background: Both acute and convalescent COVID-19 samples were obtained from the United States, Italy and Spain. From T cells, B-cell-depleted T cells, or PBMCs came the material, which was cDNA or gDNA.

V was cut by 3 bases and J by 1 base, with 6 bases left in between. Germline V gene sequence: CDR1 KGHSH, CDR2 LQKENI. This CDR3 spans 13 amino acids. Original handling: Nucleated cell number was recorded as an estimate derived from reference gene primer amplification. Libraries were prepared by immunoSEQ multiplex PCR; TCRdb keeps only in-frame clonotypes and omits some of them. V and J calls and clone size are given by that table; D and trimming were obtained from the DNA. Among roughly 62,000 clones, 85% to 90% were seen once, and the ten largest hold 7.4%. Material for sequencing was peripheral blood. The chain couples TRBV18 to TRBJ1-1; no reliable D call. The clonotype originates from a human donor with active COVID-19. The donor label of this sample is uncertain. CDR3 amino acids: CASSPGRNTEAFF. Here the CDR3 DNA reads TGTGCCAGCTCACCCGGGAGGAACACTGAAGCTTTCTTT.